What follows are 29 T cell receptor beta chains derived from one specimen sequenced in a study of shared clonotypes between healthy human individuals. Profiled with immunoSEQ multiplex PCR; TCRdb holds only in-frame clones, not every one. The sample records a few hundred thousand clones, around 78% being singletons. Sequencing was carried out using PBMCs. These receptors were taken from a woman aged 40 to 50 in good health. Some clones in this sample may be carry-over from other donors' samples.

The rearrangement links TRBV5-1 to TRBJ2-2; 7 bases line up with TRBD2. The CDR3 is 17 residues long. J gave up 4 bases and V 4 bases, and 13 bases lay outside the gene matches. The germline CDR1 and CDR2 sequences are SGHRS and YFSETQ. CDR3 bases: TGCGCCAGCAGCCACACGGTGCGGGAGATGGGCACCGGGGAGCTGTTTTTT. Encoded protein: CASSHTVREMGTGELFF.

Turning to this clone: A read error is likely here: a far larger clone is one base away. This sequence joins TRBV30 and TRBJ2-1; 7 bases agree with TRBD2. The CDR3 runs 13 residues. V lost 5 bases and J lost 13; bases outside the gene matches: 14. Germline V gene lookup returns CDR1 GTSNPN and CDR2 SVGIG (reference sequence). CDR3 amino acids: CAWGYISGTIQFF. The CDR3 region has the DNA TGTGCCTGGGGTTACATTTCCGGGACTATCCAGTTCTTC. The full variable domain, completed using reference TRBV30 and TRBJ2-1, is SQTIHQWPATLVQPVGSPLSLECTVEGTSNPNLYWYRQAAGRGLQLLFYSVGIGQISSEVPQNLSASRPQDRQFILSSKKLLLSDSGFYLCAWGYISGTIQFFGPGTRLTVL.

The chain couples TRBV23-1 to TRBJ2-2; no clear D. TRBV23-1 qualifies as an ORF whose function is uncertain. This CDR3 spans 13 amino acids. The germline V and J ends were trimmed by 6 bases and 7 bases, with 12 bases remaining between them. CDR3 sequence (DNA): TGCGCCAGCAGCCCAAGGACGATCGGGGAGCTGTTTTTT. Encoded protein: CASSPRTIGELFF.

Points on this clone: This may stem from a read error, because a much larger clone lies one nucleotide away. At the DNA level, this CDR3 is encoded by other sequences in the same sample as well. The J gene is TRBJ1-1, the V gene TRBV7-2; tentative D call: TRBD1 (5 bases). From germline, CDR1 is SGHTA and CDR2 FQGNSA. The CDR3 length is 13 residues. V was pared by 4 bases and J by 1 base, with 7 bases between. The CDR3 nucleotides are TGTGCCAGCAGCTCAACAGGGAACACTGAAGCTTTCTTT. Encoded protein: CASSSTGNTEAFF.

The chain carries TRBV28 and TRBJ1-2; D remains unclear. The CDR3 is 14 residues long. CDR1 is MDHEN, CDR2 SYDVKM, per germline. Trimming left V 6 bases short and J 2 bases short, with 13 bases between. In nucleotides, the CDR3 is TGTGCCAGCAGATTCAAGGGAGGGAACTATGGCTACACCTTC. It yields the protein CASRFKGGNYGYTF.

The chain couples TRBV4-2 to TRBJ1-1; D might be TRBD1 (6 bases). This CDR3 is built from 15 residues. V dropped 1 base and J dropped 5 bases, with 14 bases sitting between them. Germline CDR1 is LGHNA and CDR2 is YNFKEQ. The DNA for the CDR3 is TGTGCCAGCAGCCAAGCGCCACAGGGTGCAACTGAAGCTTTCTTT. Amino acids: CASSQAPQGATEAFF.

This CDR3 is CASSLEGGYEQYF. Written as DNA, the CDR3 is TGTGCCAGCAGCTTAGAGGGCGGTTACGAGCAGTACTTC. The V and J genes are TRBV7-2 and TRBJ2-7, with D hard to call. The V end was cut by 1 base, the J end by 4 bases, with 8 bases between. Germline V CDR1 and CDR2: SGHTA, FQGNSA. The CDR3 totals 13 residues.

This chain's CDR3 is CASKPQGRTEAFF. The CDR3 coding sequence is TGTGCCAGCAAACCCCAGGGGAGGACTGAAGCTTTCTTT. J is TRBJ1-1 and V is TRBV2, with a weak D call TRBD1 (6 bases). Germline assignment: CDR1 SNHLY and CDR2 FYNNEI. The V gene lost 7 bases and the J gene lost 5 bases, with 14 bases spanning the gap. This CDR3 spans 13 amino acids.

The J gene is TRBJ1-2, the V gene TRBV19; a possible D gene is TRBD1 (6 bases). Germline loops: CDR1 LNHDA, CDR2 SQIVND (reference sequence). CDR3 length equals 14 residues. Trimming stripped 3 bases from V and 4 bases from J, with 12 bases between. This chain's CDR3 is CASSIGGGGYGYTF. The CDR3 nucleotides are TGTGCCAGTAGTATTGGGGGCGGAGGCTATGGCTACACCTTC.

The chain couples TRBV7-2 to TRBJ1-5; weak D call: TRBD1 (5 bases). V lost 4 bases and J 5 bases, leaving 15 bases between the germline ends. Looked up from germline, CDR1 is SGHTA and CDR2 is FQGNSA. The CDR3 is made up of 15 amino acids. CDR3 bases: TGTGCCAGCAGCTACGTCGGTAGGGGCGATCAGCCCCAGCATTTT. Translation gives CASSYVGRGDQPQHF. Variable domain in full (rest from reference TRBV7-2 and TRBJ1-5): GAGVSQSPSNKVTEKGKDVELRCDPISGHTALYWYRQSLGQGLEFLIYFQGNSAPDKSGLPSDRFSAERTGGSVSTLTIQRTQQEDSAVYLCASSYVGRGDQPQHFGDGTRLSIL.

This sequence joins TRBV19 and TRBJ2-1; maybe TRBD2 (5 bases). CDR1 is LNHDA and CDR2 is SQIVND in the germline V gene (reference sequence). V was shortened by 5 bases and J by 9 bases, with 8 bases between the two germline ends. The CDR3 has 11 amino acids. CDR3 nucleotide sequence: TGTGCCAGTAGTTTCCGGGGTGAGCAGTTCTTC. Translated, it gives CASSFRGEQFF.

This sequence joins TRBV5-4 and TRBJ2-2, with 7 bases matching TRBD2. The CDR3 has 17 amino acids. Germline assignment: CDR1 SGHNT and CDR2 YYREEE (reference sequence). Germline trimming cut 2 bases from V and 1 base from J; bases unmatched to any gene: 8. The CDR3 is CASSFGGSPRNTGELFF. The CDR3 coding sequence is TGTGCCAGCAGCTTTGGCGGGAGTCCCCGGAACACCGGGGAGCTGTTTTTT.

Comments on this clone: With a much larger clone just one base away, this may be a read error. This chain connects TRBV25-1 to TRBJ2-1, with D possibly TRBD2 on 5 matching bases. From germline, CDR1 is MGHDK and CDR2 SYGVNS. Trimming cost V 3 bases and J 4 bases, with 22 bases left between them. This CDR3 spans 18 amino acids. CDR3 nucleotide sequence: TGTGCCAGCAGTGATCGGAGGCAGACCAGAAACCCTTACAATGAGCAGTTCTTC. Translation gives CASSDRRQTRNPYNEQFF.

The chain employs TRBV7-9 and TRBJ2-3; D is ambiguous. The CDR3 runs 14 residues. Trimming left V 1 base short and J 4 bases short, with 9 bases between. Germline V gene lookup returns CDR1 SEHNR and CDR2 FQNEAQ (reference sequence). Here the CDR3 DNA reads TGTGCCAGCAGCTTAGGGAGACCCCCAGATACGCAGTATTTT. Its translation: CASSLGRPPDTQYF.

This rearrangement joins TRBV30 to TRBJ1-2; 7 bases agree with TRBD1. This CDR3 region has 13 residues. Losses at the gene ends were 3 bases for V and 8 bases for J; bases not matched to a gene: 9. CDR1 GTSNPN and CDR2 SVGIG come from the germline V gene (reference sequence). CDR3 protein: CAWSTGVGLGYTF. The CDR3 DNA follows: TGTGCCTGGAGCACAGGGGTCGGTCTAGGCTACACCTTC. The full variable domain, rest sourced from reference TRBV30 and TRBJ1-2, is SQTIHQWPATLVQPVGSPLSLECTVEGTSNPNLYWYRQAAGRGLQLLFYSVGIGQISSEVPQNLSASRPQDRQFILSSKKLLLSDSGFYLCAWSTGVGLGYTFGSGTRLTVV.

This clone was observed a single time. This rearrangement joins TRBV7-7 to TRBJ2-1; 8 bases map to TRBD2. Germline values: CDR1 SSHAT, CDR2 FNYEAQ (reference sequence). CDR3 length: 14 residues. Trimming cost V 2 bases and J 9 bases; bases outside gene matches: 6. This chain's CDR3 is CASSLSGSGGEQFF. The CDR3 bases are TGTGCCAGCAGCTTAAGCGGGAGTGGGGGTGAGCAGTTCTTC. The full variable domain, in which reference TRBV7-7 and TRBJ2-1 provide the parts outside the CDR3, is GAGVSQSPRYKVTKRGQDVTLRCDPISSHATLYWYQQALGQGPEFLTYFNYEAQPDKSGLPSDRFSAERPEGSISTLTIQRTEQRDSAMYRCASSLSGSGGEQFFGPGTRLTVL.

This clone was seen a few times. CDR3 bases: TGCGCCAGCAGCCGAGCCCCGGGACAGGGAGGGGATGAGCAGTTCTTC. Translated, it gives CASSRAPGQGGDEQFF. The chain joins TRBV5-1 to TRBJ2-1; 9 bases line up with TRBD1. The CDR3 has 16 amino acids. J gave up 8 bases and V 4 bases, and 13 bases lay outside the gene matches. Germline values: CDR1 SGHRS, CDR2 YFSETQ.

The chain employs TRBV5-4 and TRBJ2-7; D unresolved. Trimming removed 4 bases at V and 6 bases at J, with 17 bases between. This CDR3 is built from 14 residues. The germline CDR1 and CDR2 sequences are SGHNT and YYREEE (reference sequence). The CDR3 DNA sequence: TGTGCCAGCAGCCTGACGGCTACCGTGAGCGAGCAGTACTTC. As protein: CASSLTATVSEQYF.

The chain combines TRBV4-2 with TRBJ1-2; possibly TRBD1 for D (5 bases). The CDR3 has 15 amino acids. Germline V lookup: CDR1 LGHNA, CDR2 YNFKEQ. With 0 bases removed from V and 4 bases from J, the gap between germline ends came to 12 bases. Here the CDR3 reads CASSQEGTEVYGYTF. As DNA, the CDR3 is TGTGCCAGCAGCCAAGAAGGGACGGAGGTCTATGGCTACACCTTC.

CDR3 DNA: TGTGCCTGGAGTCGGGACAGGGGACGGCCCCAGCATTTT. Its translation is CAWSRDRGRPQHF. V usage is TRBV30 and J usage is TRBJ1-5, with 10 bases fitting TRBD1. The CDR3 consists of 13 residues. Trimming cost V 2 bases and J 9 bases; bases outside gene matches: 4. Per the germline V gene, CDR1 is GTSNPN and CDR2 is SVGIG (reference sequence). The whole variable domain, remainder taken from reference TRBV30 and TRBJ1-5, is SQTIHQWPATLVQPVGSPLSLECTVEGTSNPNLYWYRQAAGRGLQLLFYSVGIGQISSEVPQNLSASRPQDRQFILSSKKLLLSDSGFYLCAWSRDRGRPQHFGDGTRLSIL.

The chain recombines TRBV5-1 with TRBJ1-2; 7 bases align to TRBD1. This CDR3 comprises 16 residues. J was trimmed by 6 bases and V by 4 bases; bases with no gene match: 15. Germline V gives CDR1 SGHRS, CDR2 YFSETQ. The CDR3 here is CASSRTGTVLSNGYTF. In DNA form, the CDR3 reads TGCGCCAGCAGCCGTACCGGGACAGTCCTTTCAAATGGCTACACCTTC. Combining the CDR3 with reference TRBV5-1 and TRBJ1-2 gives the whole variable domain KAGVTQTPRYLIKTRGQQVTLSCSPISGHRSVSWYQQTPGQGLQFLFEYFSETQRNKGNFPGRFSGRQFSNSRSEMNVSTLELGDSALYLCASSRTGTVLSNGYTFGSGTRLTVV.

This clone was recorded many times. V and J are TRBV2 and TRBJ1-1; D is undetermined. The V and J ends lost 6 bases and 1 base respectively, with 15 bases between them. The CDR3 has 15 amino acids. From germline, CDR1 is SNHLY and CDR2 FYNNEI. CDR3 amino acids: CASRVGLIQNTEAFF. In DNA form, the CDR3 reads TGTGCCAGCAGGGTGGGATTGATCCAGAACACTGAAGCTTTCTTT.

The V and J genes are TRBV4-1 and TRBJ2-3, with D unresolved. There are 14 residues in the CDR3. Trimming removed 0 bases at V and 4 bases at J, with 8 bases between. CDR1 is MGHRA, CDR2 YSYEKL, per germline. This CDR3 is CASSQDNGADTQYF. The CDR3 nucleotides read TGCGCCAGCAGCCAAGATAACGGCGCAGATACGCAGTATTTT.

This clone was observed a handful of times. The V call is TRBV30, the J call TRBJ1-6; maybe TRBD1 (5 bases). V lost 1 base and J lost 0, with 10 bases in between. CDR1 is GTSNPN and CDR2 is SVGIG in the germline V gene (reference sequence). CDR3 length: 16 residues. CDR3 residues: CAWSGRDLSYNSPLHF. Written as DNA, the CDR3 is TGTGCCTGGAGTGGCCGGGACCTCTCCTATAATTCACCCCTCCACTTT.

The V gene is TRBV28, the J gene TRBJ2-7, with 8 positions matching TRBD2. Germline lookup yields CDR1 MDHEN and CDR2 SYDVKM. V was clipped by 6 bases and J by 3 bases; unmatched bases: 7. The CDR3 is 14 residues long. CDR3 bases: TGTGCCAGCAGACCGGGACTAGTTGTCTACGAGCAGTACTTC. Protein product: CASRPGLVVYEQYF.

As for this clone: The same CDR3 is also encoded by other DNA sequences in this sample. The chain couples TRBV11-2 to TRBJ2-1; D is unresolved. V lost 4 bases and J 0 bases, leaving 10 bases between the germline ends. The CDR3 consists of 15 residues. Germline CDR1 is SGHAT and CDR2 is FQNNGV. CDR3: CASSSKLSSYNEQFF. In DNA, the CDR3 is TGTGCCAGCAGCTCTAAACTAAGCTCCTACAATGAGCAGTTCTTC.

The rearrangement links TRBV30 to TRBJ1-5, with 10 positions matching TRBD1. CDR1 GTSNPN and CDR2 SVGIG come from the germline V gene (reference sequence). V trimming: 3 bases; J trimming: 6 bases; junction bases outside the gene matches: 8. This CDR3 comprises 15 residues. In DNA form, the CDR3 reads TGTGCCTGGAGCGCCGACAGGGGGCAGGGTCAGCCCCAGCATTTT. It specifies CAWSADRGQGQPQHF.

The rearrangement uses TRBV21-1 and TRBJ2-5; TRBD1 is taken as the D call from the table, unchecked against the DNA. TRBV21-1 is termed a pseudogene. The CDR3 is made up of 14 amino acids. CDR3 in DNA: TGTGCCAGCAGCAGATACAGGGTCGGGGAGACCCAGTACTTC. Translation: CASSRYRVGETQYF.

V and J are TRBV11-2 and TRBJ2-1; TRBD2 matches at 8 bases. Trimming removed 5 bases from V and 3 bases from J; junction bases left unmatched: 6. Germline V gene sequence: CDR1 SGHAT, CDR2 FQNNGV. The CDR3 has 15 residues. In DNA form, the CDR3 reads TGTGCCAGCAGCCACAGCGGGAGACTCTACAATGAGCAGTTCTTC. Residues: CASSHSGRLYNEQFF.